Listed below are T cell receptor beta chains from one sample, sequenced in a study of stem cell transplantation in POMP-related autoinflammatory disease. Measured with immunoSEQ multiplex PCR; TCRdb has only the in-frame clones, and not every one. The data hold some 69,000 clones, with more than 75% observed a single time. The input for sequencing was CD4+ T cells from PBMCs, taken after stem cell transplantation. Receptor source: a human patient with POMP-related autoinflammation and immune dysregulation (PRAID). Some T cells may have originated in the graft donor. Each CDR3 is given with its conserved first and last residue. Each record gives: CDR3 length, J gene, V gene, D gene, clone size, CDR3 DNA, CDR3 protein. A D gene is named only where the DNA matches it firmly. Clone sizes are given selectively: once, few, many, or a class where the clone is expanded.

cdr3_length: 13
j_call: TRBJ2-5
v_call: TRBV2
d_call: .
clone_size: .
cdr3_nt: TGTGCCAGCAGTGAATCGGGGATTGAGACCCAGTACTTC
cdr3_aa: CASSESGIETQYF

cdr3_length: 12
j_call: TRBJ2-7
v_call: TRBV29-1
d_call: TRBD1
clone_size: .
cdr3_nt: TGCAGCGTAGTGACAGGGGCCTACGAGCAGTACTTC
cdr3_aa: CSVVTGAYEQYF

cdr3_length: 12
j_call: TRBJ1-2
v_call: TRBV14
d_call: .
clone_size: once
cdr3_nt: TGTGCCAGCAGCCAAGAAAGGGCCGGCCGCACCTTC
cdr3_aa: CASSQERAGRTF

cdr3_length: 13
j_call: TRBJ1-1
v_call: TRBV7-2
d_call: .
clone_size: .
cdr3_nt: TGTGCCAGCAGCTTAGGGGTTTACACTGAAGCTTTCTTT
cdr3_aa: CASSLGVYTEAFF

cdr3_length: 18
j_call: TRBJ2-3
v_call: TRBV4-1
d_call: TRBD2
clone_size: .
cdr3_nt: TGCGCCAGCAGCCAGGATGCGGGACTAGCGGGGGGCACAGATACGCAGTATTTT
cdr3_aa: CASSQDAGLAGGTDTQYF

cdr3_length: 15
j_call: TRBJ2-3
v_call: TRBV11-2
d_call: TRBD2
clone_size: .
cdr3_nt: TGTGCCAGCAGCATCGGGACTAGCGGTACAGATACGCAGTATTTT
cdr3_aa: CASSIGTSGTDTQYF

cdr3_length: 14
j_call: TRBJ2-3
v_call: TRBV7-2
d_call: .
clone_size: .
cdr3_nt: TGTGCCAGCAGCTTGGGGCGAGGGGCAGATACGCAGTATTTT
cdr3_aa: CASSLGRGADTQYF

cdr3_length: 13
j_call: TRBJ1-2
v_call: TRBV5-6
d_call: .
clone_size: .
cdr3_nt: TGTGCCAGCAGCTTCAGCAGGGTCTCTGGCTACACCTTC
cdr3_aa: CASSFSRVSGYTF

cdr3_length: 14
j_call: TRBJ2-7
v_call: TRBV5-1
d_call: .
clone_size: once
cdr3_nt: TGCGCCAGCAGCTTGGGACAGACCCCCTACGAGCAGTACTTC
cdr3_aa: CASSLGQTPYEQYF

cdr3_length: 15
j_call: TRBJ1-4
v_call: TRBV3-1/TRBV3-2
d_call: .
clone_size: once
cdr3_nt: TGTGCCAGCAGCCAAGATCCAGGGGATAATGAAAAACTGTTTTTT
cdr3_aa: CASSQDPGDNEKLFF

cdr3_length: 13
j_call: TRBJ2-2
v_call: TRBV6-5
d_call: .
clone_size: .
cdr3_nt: TGTGCCAGCAGTTACACGAACACCGGGGAGCTGTTTTTT
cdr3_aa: CASSYTNTGELFF

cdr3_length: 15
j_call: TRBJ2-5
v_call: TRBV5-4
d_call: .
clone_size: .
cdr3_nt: TGTGCCAGCAGCTTGGGCCAGGGTGTGCAAGAGACCCAGTACTTC
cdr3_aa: CASSLGQGVQETQYF

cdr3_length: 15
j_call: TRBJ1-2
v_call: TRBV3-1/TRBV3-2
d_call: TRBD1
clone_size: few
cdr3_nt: TGTGCCAGCAGTCACCGGGACAGGGGAAACTATGGCTACACCTTC
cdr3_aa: CASSHRDRGNYGYTF

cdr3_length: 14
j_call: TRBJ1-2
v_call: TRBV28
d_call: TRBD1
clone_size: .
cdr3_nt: TGTGCCAGCAGGACGGGACAGCCGAACTATGGCTACACCTTC
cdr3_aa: CASRTGQPNYGYTF

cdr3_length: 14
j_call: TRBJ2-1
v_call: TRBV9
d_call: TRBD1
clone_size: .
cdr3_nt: TGTGCCAGCAGCGTAGTATCCGGGACAGCCGAGCAGTTCTTC
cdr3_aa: CASSVVSGTAEQFF

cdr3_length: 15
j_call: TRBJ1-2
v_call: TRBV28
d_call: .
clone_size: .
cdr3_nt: TGTGCCAGCATCTTAACAGGGATGGGAAACTATGGCTACACCTTC
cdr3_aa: CASILTGMGNYGYTF

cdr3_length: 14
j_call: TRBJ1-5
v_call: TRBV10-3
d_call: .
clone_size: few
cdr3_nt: TGTGCCATCAGTATTTCAGGGGACTCAGGGCCCCAGCATTTT
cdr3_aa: CAISISGDSGPQHF

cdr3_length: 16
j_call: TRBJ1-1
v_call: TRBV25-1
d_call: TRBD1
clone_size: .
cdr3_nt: TGTGCCAGCAGTGAATCCACAGGGGGGATGAACACTGAAGCTTTCTTT
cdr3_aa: CASSESTGGMNTEAFF

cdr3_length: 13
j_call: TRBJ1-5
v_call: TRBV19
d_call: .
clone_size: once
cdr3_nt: TGTGCCAGTAGTACACAGGCTGACCAGCCCCAGCATTTT
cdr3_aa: CASSTQADQPQHF

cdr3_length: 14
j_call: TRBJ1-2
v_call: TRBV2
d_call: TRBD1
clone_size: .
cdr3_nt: TGTGCCACCTTAAGGGACAGGGATATTTATGGCTACACCTTC
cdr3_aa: CATLRDRDIYGYTF

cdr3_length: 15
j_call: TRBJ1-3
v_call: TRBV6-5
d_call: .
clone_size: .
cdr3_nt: TGTGCCAGCCTCCCCAGGCCGAGCTCTGGAAACACCATATATTTT
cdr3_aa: CASLPRPSSGNTIYF

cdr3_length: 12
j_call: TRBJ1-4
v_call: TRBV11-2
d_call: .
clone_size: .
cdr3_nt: TGTGCCAGCAGCATTCAGGGTGAAAAACTGTTTTTT
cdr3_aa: CASSIQGEKLFF

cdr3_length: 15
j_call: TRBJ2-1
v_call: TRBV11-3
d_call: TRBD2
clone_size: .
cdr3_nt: TGTGCCAGCAGCTTAGGGGGGGGAAGAGGCAATGAGCAGTTCTTC
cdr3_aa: CASSLGGGRGNEQFF

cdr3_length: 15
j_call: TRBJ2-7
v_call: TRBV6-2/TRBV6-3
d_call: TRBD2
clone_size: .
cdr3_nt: TGTGCCAGCAGTTACGGGGGAGGGGCGCCCTACGAGCAGTACTTC
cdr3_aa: CASSYGGGAPYEQYF

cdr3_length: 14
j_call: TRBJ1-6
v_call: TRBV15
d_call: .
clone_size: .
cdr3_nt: TGTGCCACCGGGATCGGCTCCTATAATTCACCCCTCCACTTT
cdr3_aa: CATGIGSYNSPLHF

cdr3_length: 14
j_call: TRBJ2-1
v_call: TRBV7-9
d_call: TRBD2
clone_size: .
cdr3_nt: TGTGCCAGCAGCTTAGCTAGCGGGAGAAATGAGCAGTTCTTC
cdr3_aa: CASSLASGRNEQFF

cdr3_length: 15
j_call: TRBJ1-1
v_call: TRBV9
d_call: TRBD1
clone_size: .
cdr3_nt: TGTGCCAGCAGCGTAGGGGGACAGGGTAACACTGAAGCTTTCTTT
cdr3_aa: CASSVGGQGNTEAFF

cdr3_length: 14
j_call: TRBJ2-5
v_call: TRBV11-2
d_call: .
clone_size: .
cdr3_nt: TGTGCCAGCAGCTTAGCATCCAGCCTGGAGACCCAGTACTTC
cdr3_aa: CASSLASSLETQYF

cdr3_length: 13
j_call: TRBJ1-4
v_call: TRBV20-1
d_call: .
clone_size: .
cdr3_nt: TGCAGTGCTAGTCGGCAGGGTGGAGAAAAACTGTTTTTT
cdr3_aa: CSASRQGGEKLFF

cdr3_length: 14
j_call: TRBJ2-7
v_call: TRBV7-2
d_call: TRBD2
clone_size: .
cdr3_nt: TGTGCCAGCAGCCCGGGACTAAAATCCTACGAGCAGTACTTC
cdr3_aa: CASSPGLKSYEQYF

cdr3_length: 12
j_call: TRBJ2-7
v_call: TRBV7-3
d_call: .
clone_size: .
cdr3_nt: TGTGCCAGCATCATTACGATCTACGAGCAGTACTTC
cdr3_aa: CASIITIYEQYF

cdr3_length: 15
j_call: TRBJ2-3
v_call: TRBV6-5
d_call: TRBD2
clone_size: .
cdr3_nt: TGTGCCAGCAGTTACTCAGCTAGCGGGGCAGATACGCAGTATTTT
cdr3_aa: CASSYSASGADTQYF

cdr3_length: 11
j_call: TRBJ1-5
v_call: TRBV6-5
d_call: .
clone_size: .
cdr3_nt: TGTGCCAGCGGGGGAAGTCAGCCCCAGCATTTT
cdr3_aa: CASGGSQPQHF

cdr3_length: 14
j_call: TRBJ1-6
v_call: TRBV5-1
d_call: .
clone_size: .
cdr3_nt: TGCGCCAGCAGCTTGAACAGGAGAAATTCACCCCTCCACTTT
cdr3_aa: CASSLNRRNSPLHF

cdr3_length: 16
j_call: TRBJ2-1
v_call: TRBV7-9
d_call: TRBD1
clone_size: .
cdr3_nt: TGTGCCAGCAGCTTATCGGGGACAGGGAAATACAATGAGCAGTTCTTC
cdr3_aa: CASSLSGTGKYNEQFF

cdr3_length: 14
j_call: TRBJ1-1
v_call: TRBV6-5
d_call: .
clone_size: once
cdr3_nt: TGTGCCAGCAGTTGGCGAGACATGAACACTGAAGCTTTCTTT
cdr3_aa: CASSWRDMNTEAFF

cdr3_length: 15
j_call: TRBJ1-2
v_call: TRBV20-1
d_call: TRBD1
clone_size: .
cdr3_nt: TGCAGTGCTAGTTCCTTTCGGGACAGGGAGGATGGCTACACCTTC
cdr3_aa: CSASSFRDREDGYTF

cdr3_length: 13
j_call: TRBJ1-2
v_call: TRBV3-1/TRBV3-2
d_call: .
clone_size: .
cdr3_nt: TGTGCCAGCAGCCAGGGGGGTTTCTATGGCTACACCTTC
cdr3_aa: CASSQGGFYGYTF

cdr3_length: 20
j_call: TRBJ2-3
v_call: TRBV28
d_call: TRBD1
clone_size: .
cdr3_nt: TGTGCCAGCAGTTCCGATGCAAGGGGGATGACAGGGCAGAAAGCAGATACGCAGTATTTT
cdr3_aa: CASSSDARGMTGQKADTQYF

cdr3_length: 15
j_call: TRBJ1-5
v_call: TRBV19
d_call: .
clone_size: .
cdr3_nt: TGTGCCAGTAGTACCAGTGGAGGGAGCAATCAGCCCCAGCATTTT
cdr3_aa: CASSTSGGSNQPQHF

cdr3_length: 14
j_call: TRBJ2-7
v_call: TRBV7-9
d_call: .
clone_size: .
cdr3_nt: TGTGCCAGCAGCTTAGGTTGGCAGTCCTACGAGCAGTACTTC
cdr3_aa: CASSLGWQSYEQYF

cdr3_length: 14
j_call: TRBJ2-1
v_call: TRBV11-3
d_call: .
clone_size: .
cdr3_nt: TGTGCCAGCAGCCGCTCTGGCCCAAACAATGAGCAGTTCTTC
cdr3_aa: CASSRSGPNNEQFF

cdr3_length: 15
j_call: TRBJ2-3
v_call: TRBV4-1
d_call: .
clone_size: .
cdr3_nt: TGCGCCCGCAGACCAGTGGGGGGAAGCACAGATACGCAGTATTTT
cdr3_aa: CARRPVGGSTDTQYF

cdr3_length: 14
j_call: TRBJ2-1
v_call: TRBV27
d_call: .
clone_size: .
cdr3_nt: TGTGCCAGCAGAATAGGGTTAGGGTTACGAGAGCAGTTCTTC
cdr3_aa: CASRIGLGLREQFF

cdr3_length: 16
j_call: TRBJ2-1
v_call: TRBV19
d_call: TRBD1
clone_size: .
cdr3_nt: TGTGCCAGTAGTATAGGGCCGGGACAGGGCCTTAATGAGCAGTTCTTC
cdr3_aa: CASSIGPGQGLNEQFF

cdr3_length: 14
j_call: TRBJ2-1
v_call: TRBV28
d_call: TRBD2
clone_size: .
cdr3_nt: TGTGCCAGCAGTTCTAGCGGGAGGCGGAATGAGCAGTTCTTC
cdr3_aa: CASSSSGRRNEQFF

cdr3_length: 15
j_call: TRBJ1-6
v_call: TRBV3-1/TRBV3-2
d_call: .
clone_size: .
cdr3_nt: TGTGCCAGCAGCCAAGAAGGAGGCTATAATTCACCCCTCCACTTT
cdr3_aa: CASSQEGGYNSPLHF

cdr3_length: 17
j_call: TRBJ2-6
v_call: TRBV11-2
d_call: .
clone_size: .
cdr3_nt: TGTGCCAGCAGCACTTCTAGACGGAATGACCTTGCCAACGTCCTGACTTTC
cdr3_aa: CASSTSRRNDLANVLTF